This T cell receptor (beta chain) derives from a study of CD8 T cells in ankylosing spondylitis. MiXCR, run by TCRdb on the 5' RACE reads, gives a single entry per CDR3 protein. The data hold 150,000 or so distinct CDR3 sequences, with around 20% observed a single time. The study's findings and limits: Among TCR beta sequences, a motif of fewer than 10 highly homologous variants appeared characteristic of ankylosing spondylitis blood. Disease-associated clones were reportedly significantly overrepresented in matched ankylosing spondylitis synovial fluid.

The V gene's germline CDR1 is SNHLY and CDR2 FYNNEI. Trimming removed 8 bases at V and 0 bases at J, with 13 bases between. The CDR3 runs to 15 residues. In this sample, this clonotype turned up many times. The antigen is unknown. This sequence was found in a male donor with ankylosing spondylitis or in good health (not recorded which). The chain couples TRBV2 to TRBJ2-2, with unresolved D. Specimen: blood, either unsorted or a sorted T cell fraction (not recorded which). The DNA of the CDR3 is TGTGCCAGCCACCCTGGCAGGCCGAACACCGGGGAGCTGTTTTTT. Protein product: CASHPGRPNTGELFF.